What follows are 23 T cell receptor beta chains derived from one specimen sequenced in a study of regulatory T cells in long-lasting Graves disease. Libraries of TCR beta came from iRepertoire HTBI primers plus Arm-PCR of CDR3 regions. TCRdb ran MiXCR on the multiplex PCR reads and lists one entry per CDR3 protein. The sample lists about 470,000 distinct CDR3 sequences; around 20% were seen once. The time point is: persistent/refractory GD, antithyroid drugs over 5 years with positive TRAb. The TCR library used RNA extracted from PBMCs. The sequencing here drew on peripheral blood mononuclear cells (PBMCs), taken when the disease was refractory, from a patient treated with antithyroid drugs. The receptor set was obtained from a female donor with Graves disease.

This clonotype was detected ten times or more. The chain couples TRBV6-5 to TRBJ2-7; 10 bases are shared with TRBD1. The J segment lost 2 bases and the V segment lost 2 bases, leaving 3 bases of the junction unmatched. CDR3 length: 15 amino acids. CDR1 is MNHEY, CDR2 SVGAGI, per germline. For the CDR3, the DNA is TGTGCCAGCAGTTACGTTGGACAGGGGGCCTACGAGCAGTACTTC. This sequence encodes CASSYVGQGAYEQYF.

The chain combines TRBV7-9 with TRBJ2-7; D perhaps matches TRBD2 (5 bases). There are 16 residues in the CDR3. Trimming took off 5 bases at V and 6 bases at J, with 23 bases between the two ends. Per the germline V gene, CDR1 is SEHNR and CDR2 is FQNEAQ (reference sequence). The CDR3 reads CASSGISGIVDSEQYF. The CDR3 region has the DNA TGTGCCAGCAGCGGTATCTCGGGGATAGTGGATTCCGAGCAGTACTTC.

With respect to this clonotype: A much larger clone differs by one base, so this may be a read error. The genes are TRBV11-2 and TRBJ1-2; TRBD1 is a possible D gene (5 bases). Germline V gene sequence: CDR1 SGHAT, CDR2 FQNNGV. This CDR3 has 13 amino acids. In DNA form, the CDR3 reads TGTACCAGCAGCTTAGGACATAACTATGGCTACACCTTC. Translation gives CTSSLGHNYGYTF. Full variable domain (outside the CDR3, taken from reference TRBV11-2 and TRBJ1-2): EAGVAQSPRYKIIEKRQSVAFWCNPISGHATLYWYQQILGQGPKLLIQFQNNGVVDDSQLPKDRFSAERLKGVDSTLKIQPAKLEDSAVYLCTSSLGHNYGYTFGSGTRLTVV.

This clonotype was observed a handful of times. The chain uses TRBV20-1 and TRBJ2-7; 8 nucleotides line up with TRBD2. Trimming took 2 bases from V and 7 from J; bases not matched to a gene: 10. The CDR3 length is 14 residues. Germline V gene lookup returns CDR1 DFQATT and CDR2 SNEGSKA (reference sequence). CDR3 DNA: TGCAGTGCTAGACCGGGACTAGGGACAAGGGAGCAGTACTTC. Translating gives CSARPGLGTREQYF.

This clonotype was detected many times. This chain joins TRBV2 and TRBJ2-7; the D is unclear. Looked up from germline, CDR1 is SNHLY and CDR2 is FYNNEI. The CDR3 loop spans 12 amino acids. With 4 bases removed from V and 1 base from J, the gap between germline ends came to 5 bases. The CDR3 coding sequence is TGTGCCAGCAGTGGGAATTCCTACGAGCAGTACTTC. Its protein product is CASSGNSYEQYF. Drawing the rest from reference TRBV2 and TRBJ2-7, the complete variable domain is EPEVTQTPSHQVTQMGQEVILRCVPISNHLYFYWYRQILGQKVEFLVSFYNNEISEKSEIFDDQFSVERPDGSNFTLKIRSTKLEDSAMYFCASSGNSYEQYFGPGTRLTVT.

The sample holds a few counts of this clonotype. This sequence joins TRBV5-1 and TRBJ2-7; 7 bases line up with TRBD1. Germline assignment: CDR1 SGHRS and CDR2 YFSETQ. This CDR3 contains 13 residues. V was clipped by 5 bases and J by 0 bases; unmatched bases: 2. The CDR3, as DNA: TGCGCCAGCAGGGACAGGCTCTCCTACGAGCAGTACTTC. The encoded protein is CASRDRLSYEQYF.

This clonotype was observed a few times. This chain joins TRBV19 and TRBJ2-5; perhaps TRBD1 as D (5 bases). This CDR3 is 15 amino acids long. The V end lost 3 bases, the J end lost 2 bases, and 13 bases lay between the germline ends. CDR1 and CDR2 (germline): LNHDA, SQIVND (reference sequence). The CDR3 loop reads CASSIRGQPQETQYF. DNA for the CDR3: TGTGCCAGTAGTATTAGGGGTCAACCTCAAGAGACCCAGTACTTC. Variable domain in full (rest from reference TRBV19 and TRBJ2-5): DGGITQSPKYLFRKEGQNVTLSCEQNLNHDAMYWYRQDPGQGLRLIYYSQIVNDFQKGDIAEGYSVSREKKESFPLTVTSAQKNPTAFYLCASSIRGQPQETQYFGPGTRLLVL.

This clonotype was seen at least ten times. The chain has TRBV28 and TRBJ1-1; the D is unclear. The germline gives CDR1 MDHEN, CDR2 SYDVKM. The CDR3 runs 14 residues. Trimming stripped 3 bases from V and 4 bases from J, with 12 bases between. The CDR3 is CASSFLVQSTEAFF. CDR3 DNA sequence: TGTGCCAGCAGTTTCTTGGTCCAATCCACTGAAGCTTTCTTT.

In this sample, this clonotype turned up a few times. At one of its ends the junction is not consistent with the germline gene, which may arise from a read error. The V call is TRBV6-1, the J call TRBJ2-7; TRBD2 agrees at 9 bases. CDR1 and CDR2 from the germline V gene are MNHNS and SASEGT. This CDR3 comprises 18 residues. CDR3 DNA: TGCGCCAGCAGGGACTCAGCGGGAGGCCCGCAGAGCTCCTGCGAGCAGTACTTC. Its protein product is CASRDSAGGPQSSCEQYF.

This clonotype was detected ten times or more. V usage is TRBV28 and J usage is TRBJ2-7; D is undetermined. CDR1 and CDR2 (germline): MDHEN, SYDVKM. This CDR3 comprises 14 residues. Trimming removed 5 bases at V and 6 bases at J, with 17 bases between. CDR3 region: CASSLPALGCEQYF. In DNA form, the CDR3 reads TGTGCCAGCAGTCTTCCGGCCCTCGGATGCGAGCAGTACTTC.

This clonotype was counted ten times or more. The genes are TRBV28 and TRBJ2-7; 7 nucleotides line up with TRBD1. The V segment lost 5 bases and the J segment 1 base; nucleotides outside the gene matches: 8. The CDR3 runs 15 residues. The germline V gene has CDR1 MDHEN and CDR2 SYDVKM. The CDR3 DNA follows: TGTGCCAGCAGTCCGACAGGGACGACGTCCTACGAGCAGTACTTC. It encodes CASSPTGTTSYEQYF.

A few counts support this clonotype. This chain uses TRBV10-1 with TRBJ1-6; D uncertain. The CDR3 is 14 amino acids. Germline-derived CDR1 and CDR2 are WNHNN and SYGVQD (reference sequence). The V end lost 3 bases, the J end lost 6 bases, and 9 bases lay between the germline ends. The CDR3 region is CASSDEGFNSPLHF. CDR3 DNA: TGCGCCAGCAGTGACGAGGGTTTTAATTCACCCCTCCACTTT.

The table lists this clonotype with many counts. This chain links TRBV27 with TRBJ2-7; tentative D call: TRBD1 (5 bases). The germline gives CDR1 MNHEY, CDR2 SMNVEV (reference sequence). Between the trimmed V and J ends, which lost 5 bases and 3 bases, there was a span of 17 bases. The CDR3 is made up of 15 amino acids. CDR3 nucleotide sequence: TGTGCCAGCAGTCTCTCCCCTCAGGGTTTCTACGAGCAGTACTTC. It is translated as CASSLSPQGFYEQYF.

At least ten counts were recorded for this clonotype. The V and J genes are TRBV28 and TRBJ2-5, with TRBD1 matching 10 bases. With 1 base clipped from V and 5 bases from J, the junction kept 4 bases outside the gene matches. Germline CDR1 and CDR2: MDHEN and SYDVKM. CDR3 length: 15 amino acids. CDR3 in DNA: TGTGCCAGCAGTTTATTTGCGGGACAGGGGGAGACCCAGTACTTC. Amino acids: CASSLFAGQGETQYF.

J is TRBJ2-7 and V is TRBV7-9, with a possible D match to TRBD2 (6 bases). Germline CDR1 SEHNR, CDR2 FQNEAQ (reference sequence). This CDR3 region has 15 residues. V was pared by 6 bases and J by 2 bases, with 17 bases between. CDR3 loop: CASRSLGTLPYEQYF. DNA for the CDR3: TGTGCCAGCAGGTCCCTGGGGACTTTACCCTACGAGCAGTACTTC.

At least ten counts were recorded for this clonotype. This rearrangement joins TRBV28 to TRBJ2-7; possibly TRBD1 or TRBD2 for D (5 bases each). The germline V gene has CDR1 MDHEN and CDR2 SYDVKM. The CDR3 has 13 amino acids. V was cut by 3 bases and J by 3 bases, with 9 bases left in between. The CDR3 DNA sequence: TGTGCCAGCAGTTTTTTTGGGGGCTACGAGCAGTACTTC. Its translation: CASSFFGGYEQYF. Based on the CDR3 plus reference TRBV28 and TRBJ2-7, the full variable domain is DVKVTQSSRYLVKRTGEKVFLECVQDMDHENMFWYRQDPGLGLRLIYFSYDVKMKEKGDIPEGYSVSREKKERFSLILESASTNQTSMYLCASSFFGGYEQYFGPGTRLTVT.

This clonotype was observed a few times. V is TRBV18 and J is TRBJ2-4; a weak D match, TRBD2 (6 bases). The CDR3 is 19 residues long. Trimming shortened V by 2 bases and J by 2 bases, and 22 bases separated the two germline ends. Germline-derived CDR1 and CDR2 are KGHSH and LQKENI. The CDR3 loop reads CASSPVDSGITSPKNIQYF. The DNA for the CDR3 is TGTGCCAGCTCACCAGTCGACAGTGGTATTACTAGCCCCAAAAACATTCAGTACTTC.

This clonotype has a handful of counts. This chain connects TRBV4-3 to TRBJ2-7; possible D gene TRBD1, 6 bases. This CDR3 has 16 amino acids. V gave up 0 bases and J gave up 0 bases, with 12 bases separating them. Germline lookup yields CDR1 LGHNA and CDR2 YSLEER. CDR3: CASSQDFLDSSYEQYF. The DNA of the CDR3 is TGCGCCAGCAGCCAAGATTTCCTGGACAGCTCCTACGAGCAGTACTTC.

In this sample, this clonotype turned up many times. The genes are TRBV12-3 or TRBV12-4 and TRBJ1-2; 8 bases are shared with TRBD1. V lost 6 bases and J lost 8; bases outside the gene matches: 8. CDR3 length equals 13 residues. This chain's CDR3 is CASRSGQGYGYTF. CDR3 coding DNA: TGTGCCAGCAGATCAGGACAGGGCTACGGCTACACCTTC.

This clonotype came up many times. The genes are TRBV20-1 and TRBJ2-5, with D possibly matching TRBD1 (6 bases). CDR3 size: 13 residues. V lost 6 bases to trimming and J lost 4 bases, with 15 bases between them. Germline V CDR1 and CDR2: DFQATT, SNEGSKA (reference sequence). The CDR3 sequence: CSATWGRRETQYF. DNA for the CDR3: TGCAGTGCCACCTGGGGGCGCAGAGAGACCCAGTACTTC.

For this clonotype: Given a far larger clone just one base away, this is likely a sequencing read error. CDR3 nucleotides: TGTGCCAGCAGTGAAGGACGGAACACTGGAGCTTTCTTT. Its translation: CASSEGRNTGAFF. The chain recombines TRBV6-1 with TRBJ1-1; D not certain. This CDR3 comprises 13 residues. Looked up from germline, CDR1 is MNHNS and CDR2 is SASEGT.

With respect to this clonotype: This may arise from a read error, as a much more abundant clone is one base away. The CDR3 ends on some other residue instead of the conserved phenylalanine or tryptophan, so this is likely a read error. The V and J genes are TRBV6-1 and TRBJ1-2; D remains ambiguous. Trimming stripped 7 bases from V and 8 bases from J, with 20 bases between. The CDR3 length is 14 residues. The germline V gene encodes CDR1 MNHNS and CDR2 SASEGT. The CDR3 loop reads CASTSPGPKRGYTS. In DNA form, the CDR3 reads TGTGCCAGCACCTCCCCCGGCCCGAAACGGGGCTACACCTCC.

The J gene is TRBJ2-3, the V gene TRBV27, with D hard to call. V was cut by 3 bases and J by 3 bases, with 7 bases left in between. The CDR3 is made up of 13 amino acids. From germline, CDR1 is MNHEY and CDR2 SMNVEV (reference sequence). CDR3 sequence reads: CASSFRRTDTQYF. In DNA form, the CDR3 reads TGTGCCAGCAGTTTTCGCAGAACAGATACGCAGTATTTT.